A single sample gave rise to the 7 T cell receptor beta chains below, sequenced in a study of T-cell reconstitution after alpha-beta-depleted transplantation in children (dated by TCRdb to 2016 to 2017). Library construction relied on PCR. The instrument given in TCRdb is Illumina HiSeq 2500. Molecular barcoding was employed in the preparation of TCR libraries, with unique molecular identifiers being used to normalize TCRbeta repertoire quantification. Clones were called with MiXCR by TCRdb after fastp trimmed the public reads at Q25, and only in-frame beta chains were retained. For every CDR3 protein sequence, its rows merge into one entry that carries the most common genes and DNA. Across this sample there are about 600,000 distinct CDR3 sequences, with 10% to 13% seen only once. The ten largest clones add up to 4% to 5% of the sample. The specimen was PBMCs from the stem cell graft donor, collected from the stem cell graft. The origin of the receptors is a human donor who donated a stem cell graft to a child with acute myeloid leukemia.

This clonotype was seen many times. The chain carries TRBV4-3 and TRBJ1-1; TRBD1 might be the D (5 bases). V was pared by 0 bases and J by 4 bases, with 15 bases between. CDR3 length: 16 amino acids. Germline V gene sequence: CDR1 LGHNA, CDR2 YSLEER. In DNA form, the CDR3 reads TGCGCCAGCAGCCAAGATGGGGGGGGGTTCGGCACTGAAGCTTTCTTT. Residues: CASSQDGGGFGTEAFF.

This clonotype was observed at least ten times. The chain couples TRBV19 to TRBJ2-7; D is uncertain. V shed 3 bases and J shed 0 bases, with 6 bases lying between them. This CDR3 is built from 13 residues. Looked up from germline, CDR1 is LNHDA and CDR2 is SQIVND (reference sequence). DNA of the CDR3: TGTGCCAGTAGTATTGCCAGCTCCTACGAGCAGTACTTC. This gives the protein CASSIASSYEQYF.

The rearrangement joins TRBV29-1 to TRBJ2-2; no reliable D call. Trimming removed 1 base at V and 1 base at J, with 7 bases between. The germline V gene has CDR1 SQVTM and CDR2 ANQGSEA. CDR3 size: 14 residues. In DNA form, the CDR3 reads TGCAGCGTTGAAGGCCGGATGAACACCGGGGAGCTGTTTTTT. Its translation is CSVEGRMNTGELFF.

This clonotype has a handful of counts. Here the CDR3 DNA reads TGTGCCAGCAGTCAGGACCCCGCGGGTGAAGCTTTCTTT. This codes for CASSQDPAGEAFF. The rearrangement links TRBV12-3 or TRBV12-4 to TRBJ1-1; no definite D call. V was clipped by 5 bases and J by 7 bases, with 14 bases between them. This CDR3 has 13 residues.

This clonotype was counted a few times. The chain has TRBV20-1 and TRBJ2-1; 10 bases agree with TRBD1. Germline CDR1 is DFQATT and CDR2 is SNEGSKA (reference sequence). This CDR3 is 16 amino acids long. The ends lost 3 bases at V and 7 bases at J; junction bases unmatched: 12. The CDR3 DNA reads TGCAGTGCTAGCCGGACAGGGGGGGTGGGCCAGAATGAGCAGTTCTTC. Encoded protein: CSASRTGGVGQNEQFF.

The J gene is TRBJ1-5, the V gene TRBV19; D is unresolved. The CDR3 totals 13 residues. Trimming left V 9 bases short and J 3 bases short, with 12 bases between. Germline values: CDR1 LNHDA, CDR2 SQIVND (reference sequence). The CDR3 DNA sequence: TGTGCCAGCTCCATCCTTGCCAATCAGCCCCAGCATTTT. Its translation is CASSILANQPQHF.

V and J are TRBV5-1 and TRBJ2-2, with 9 nucleotides matching TRBD2. The CDR3 extends over 17 amino acids. Per the germline V gene, CDR1 is SGHRS and CDR2 is YFSETQ. V shed 5 bases, J shed 6 bases, and the junction held 14 bases outside the gene matches. CDR3 sequence: CASRPGLASTGSGELFF. The CDR3 DNA is TGCGCCAGCAGGCCGGGACTAGCTTCCACCGGGTCCGGGGAGCTGTTTTTT.